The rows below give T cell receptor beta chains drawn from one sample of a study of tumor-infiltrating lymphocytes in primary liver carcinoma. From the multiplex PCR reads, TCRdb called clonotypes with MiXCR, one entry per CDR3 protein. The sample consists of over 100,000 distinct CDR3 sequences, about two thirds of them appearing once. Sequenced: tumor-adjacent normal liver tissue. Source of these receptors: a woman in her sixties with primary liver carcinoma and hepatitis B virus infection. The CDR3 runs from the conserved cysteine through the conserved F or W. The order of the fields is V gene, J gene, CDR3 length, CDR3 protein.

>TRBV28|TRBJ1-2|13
CAGSLIGVYGYTF
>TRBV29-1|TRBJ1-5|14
CSVVGAGSDQPQHF
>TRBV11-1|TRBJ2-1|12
CASRHTWGEHFF
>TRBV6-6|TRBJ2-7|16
CVSSYSRGTATYEQYF
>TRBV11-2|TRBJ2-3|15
CAGSSFSTSTDTQYF
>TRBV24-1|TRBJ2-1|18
CATGDSLRTRGSYNEQFF
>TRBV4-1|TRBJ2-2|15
CASSQASGNTGKLFF
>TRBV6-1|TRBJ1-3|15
CASSGKLDSGNTIYF
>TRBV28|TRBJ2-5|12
CASKTEGETQYF
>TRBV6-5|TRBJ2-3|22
CASRYRSPLETSGRSGGDTQYF
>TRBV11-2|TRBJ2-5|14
CVSSQGHGKETHYF
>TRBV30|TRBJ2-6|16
CAWEGTGITGANVLTF
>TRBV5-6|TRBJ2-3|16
CASSVTSGSRTDTQYF
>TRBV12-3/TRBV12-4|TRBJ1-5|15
CANSLTGNSNQPQHF
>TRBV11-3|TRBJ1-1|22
CASSHLLRTGEQRANLNTEAFF
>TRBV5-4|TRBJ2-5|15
CASSLRGGIQETQYF
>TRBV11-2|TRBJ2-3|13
CASSFGRTDTQYF
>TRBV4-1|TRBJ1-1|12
CARSAGNSEAFF
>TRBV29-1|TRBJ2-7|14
CNVTGAGSSYEQYF
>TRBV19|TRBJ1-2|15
CASSETGGSWGGYTF
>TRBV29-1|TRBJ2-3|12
CSVSVGTDTQYF
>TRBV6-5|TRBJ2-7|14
CANSSSGRNYEQYF
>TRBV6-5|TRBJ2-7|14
CASGYQMRSYEQYF
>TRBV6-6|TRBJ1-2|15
CASSHGPRDGYGYAF
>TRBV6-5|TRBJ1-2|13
CASSPTSTYGYTF
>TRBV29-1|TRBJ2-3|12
CSVETGAETQYF
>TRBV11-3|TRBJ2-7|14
CVSSLGQGSYEQYF
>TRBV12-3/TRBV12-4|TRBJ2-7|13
CASSSSGDRGQYF
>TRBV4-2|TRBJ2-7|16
CASSQVPGVNSYEQYF
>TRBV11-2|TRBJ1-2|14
CASSLVRGNYGYTF
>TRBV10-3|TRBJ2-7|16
CGISESILGCSYEQYF
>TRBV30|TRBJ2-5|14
CAWSGGSPKRAQYF
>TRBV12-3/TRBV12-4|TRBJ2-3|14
CAGSQGGTADTQYF
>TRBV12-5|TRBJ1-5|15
CASGLALGEDQPQHF
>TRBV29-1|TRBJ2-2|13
CSVEMASTGDLFF
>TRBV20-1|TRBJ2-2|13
CSASYSYTGELFF
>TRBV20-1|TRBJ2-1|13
CSVKIYSYNEQFF
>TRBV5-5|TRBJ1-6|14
CASSPDMTNSPLHF
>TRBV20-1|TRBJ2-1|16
CSAKPPELAATNEQFF
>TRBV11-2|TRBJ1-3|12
CTSSLGGNTIYF